This T cell receptor beta chain derives from a study of blood T cell repertoires in COVID-19. The count of this clone is one. In the original processing: Nucleated cell counts were estimated from reference gene primer amplification. The data were produced by immunoSEQ multiplex PCR, yet TCRdb's version contains in-frame clones alone and is incomplete. From that table come the V and J calls and clone size; the DNA was used to work out D and trimming. The table lists 200,000 to 250,000 clones, roughly 91% of them singletons. CDR3 length: 15 amino acids. V shed 5 bases and J shed 0 bases, with 14 bases lying between them. Germline V gene lookup returns CDR1 SGHVS and CDR2 FNYEAQ.

This chain links TRBV7-6 with TRBJ2-7, with D possibly TRBD1 on 5 matching bases. Sample: PBMCs or T cells enriched from blood (not recorded which). This sequence was found in a woman under 40 who had recovered from COVID-19. DNA of the CDR3: TGTGCCAGCAGCCAAGACAGCTTAAGCTCCTACGAGCAGTACTTC. Protein sequence: CASSQDSLSSYEQYF.